These 29 T cell receptor beta chains came from one sample sequenced in a study of TIL therapy for anti-PD-1-resistant metastatic lung cancer. The time point: pre-treatment sample, taken before nivolumab and TIL therapy. The libraries were made with immunoSEQ v3. Sequencing was performed with immunoSEQ multiplex PCR; in TCRdb, only in-frame clones are kept and a portion is missing. The repertoire consists of about 50,000 clones, with around three quarters occurring once and the leading ten covering about 4.8%. The sample was blood, taken at baseline. These TCRs come from a woman aged 25-85 years with non-small cell lung cancer.

The chain is built from TRBV4-1 and TRBJ2-2; D possibly corresponds to TRBD2 (6 bases). Germline V gene sequence: CDR1 MGHRA, CDR2 YSYEKL. This CDR3 contains 14 residues. Trimming took off 4 bases at V and 6 bases at J, with 12 bases between the two ends. The CDR3 sequence: CASSPRLVPGELFF. In DNA form, the CDR3 reads TGCGCCAGCAGCCCCCGACTAGTCCCCGGGGAGCTGTTTTTT.

J is TRBJ2-5 and V is TRBV27; the D gene is possibly TRBD1 (5 bases). The germline CDR1 and CDR2 sequences are MNHEY and SMNVEV (reference sequence). Trimming took off 6 bases at V and 8 bases at J, with 19 bases between the two ends. CDR3 length: 14 amino acids. In DNA, the CDR3 is TGTGCCAGCAGCGTAGGGGCAGGGTTCGGAACCCAGTACTTC. Translating gives CASSVGAGFGTQYF.

The V call is TRBV5-6, the J call TRBJ1-5; D ambiguous. The CDR3 totals 14 residues. Germline CDR1 is SGHDT and CDR2 is YYEEEE. V lost 0 bases and J lost 5, with 9 bases in between. The CDR3 reads CASSLVGSYQPQHF. The CDR3 coding sequence is TGTGCCAGCAGCTTGGTGGGGAGCTATCAGCCCCAGCATTTT.

V gene TRBV5-4 combines with J gene TRBJ2-7; D possibly corresponds to TRBD1 (6 bases). Per germline, CDR1 SGHNT and CDR2 YYREEE (reference sequence). The CDR3 has 15 amino acids. Trimming took 5 bases from V and 1 from J, leaving 16 bases between them. The CDR3 DNA sequence: TGTGCCAGCAGTCCTCGTACAGGGACGTCCTACGAGCAGTACTTC. It specifies CASSPRTGTSYEQYF. Full variable domain (rest looked up from reference TRBV5-4 and TRBJ2-7): ETGVTQSPTHLIKTRGQQVTLRCSSQSGHNTVSWYQQALGQGPQFIFQYYREEENGRGNFPPRFSGLQFPNYSSELNVNALELDDSALYLCASSPRTGTSYEQYFGPGTRLTVT.

The chain couples TRBV10-1 to TRBJ2-3, with TRBD2 matching 10 bases. CDR1 and CDR2 (germline): WNHNN, SYGVQD (reference sequence). The CDR3 extends over 15 amino acids. V shed 4 bases and J 6 bases; nucleotides not matched to a gene: 7. The CDR3 DNA reads TGCGCCAGCAGTGCGGGGCCTAGCGGGAGTGATACGCAGTATTTT. Protein: CASSAGPSGSDTQYF.

CDR3 residues: CAWRGQNYGYTF. The DNA for the CDR3 is TGTGCCTGGAGGGGACAGAACTATGGCTACACCTTC. This chain links TRBV30 with TRBJ1-2, with 7 bases identical to TRBD1. Germline V gene data show CDR1 as GTSNPN and CDR2 as SVGIG (reference sequence). The CDR3 contains 12 residues. The trim removed 3 bases at V and 2 bases at J, leaving 0 bases unmatched.

This clone turned up a few times. J is TRBJ2-5 and V is TRBV7-9, with no clear D. The CDR3 spans 14 residues. Germline V gene data show CDR1 as SEHNR and CDR2 as FQNEAQ (reference sequence). V dropped 0 bases and J dropped 5 bases, with 10 bases sitting between them. In DNA, the CDR3 is TGTGCCAGCAGCTTAGCGGGTCCTTCTGAGACCCAGTACTTC. The encoded protein is CASSLAGPSETQYF.

This clone was counted between two and nine times. The chain uses TRBV19 and TRBJ2-7; D gene unclear. Germline CDR1 reads LNHDA; CDR2 reads SQIVND (reference sequence). V shed 2 bases and J shed 6 bases, with 8 bases lying between them. The CDR3 totals 12 residues. Written as DNA, the CDR3 is TGTGCCAGTAGTATACCCCCCGGCGAGCAGTACTTC. It yields the protein CASSIPPGEQYF.

To note about this clone: The sample has other DNA sequences that encode this CDR3 too. This sequence joins TRBV10-3 and TRBJ1-1; tentative D call: TRBD1 (5 bases). Trimming took off 3 bases at V and 1 base at J, with 6 bases between the two ends. Per germline, CDR1 ENHRY and CDR2 SYGVKD. This CDR3 is built from 13 residues. CDR3 in amino acids: CAISDQGNTEAFF. CDR3 in DNA: TGTGCCATCAGTGATCAGGGGAACACTGAAGCTTTCTTT.

The chain is built from TRBV7-2 and TRBJ2-3, with 14 bases lining up with TRBD2. V was clipped by 5 bases and J by 0 bases; unmatched bases: 4. The germline V gene encodes CDR1 SGHTA and CDR2 FQGNSA. This CDR3 is built from 17 residues. CDR3 DNA: TGTGCCAGCAGCCCCGGACTAGCGGGGGGAAGCACAGATACGCAGTATTTT. As protein: CASSPGLAGGSTDTQYF.

CDR3 protein: CASSLVEGSGYGYTF. The CDR3 coding sequence is TGTGCCAGCAGCTTAGTCGAGGGCTCGGGCTATGGCTACACCTTC. V is TRBV11-2 and J is TRBJ1-2; no clear D. CDR3 size: 15 residues. V was pared by 1 base and J by 4 bases, with 13 bases between. The V gene's germline CDR1 is SGHAT and CDR2 FQNNGV.

The chain has TRBV5-1 and TRBJ2-7, with TRBD1 matching 8 bases. CDR1 is SGHRS and CDR2 is YFSETQ in the germline V gene. V shed 4 bases and J 2 bases; nucleotides not matched to a gene: 8. The CDR3 has 15 residues. The CDR3 sequence is CASSPGQGDTYEQYF. CDR3 DNA sequence: TGCGCCAGCAGCCCTGGACAGGGTGACACCTACGAGCAGTACTTC.

This sequence joins TRBV5-5 and TRBJ2-6; possibly TRBD2 for D (6 bases). The CDR3 extends over 18 amino acids. CDR1 is SGHKS and CDR2 is YYEKEE in the germline V gene (reference sequence). Trimming took 4 bases from V and 0 from J, leaving 17 bases between them. The DNA for the CDR3 is TGTGCCAGCAGCCCCCGGGACTTGGGGCCCTCTGGGGCCAACGTCCTGACTTTC. Its translation: CASSPRDLGPSGANVLTF.

The chain is built from TRBV7-9 and TRBJ2-1; 8 nucleotides line up with TRBD2. This CDR3 has 17 residues. Unmatched junction bases numbered 11, after V lost 0 bases and J lost 7 bases. Germline V CDR1 and CDR2: SEHNR, FQNEAQ (reference sequence). The CDR3 spells CASSLAPPAGEVNEQFF. CDR3 nucleotides: TGTGCCAGCAGCTTAGCGCCCCCAGCGGGAGAGGTAAATGAGCAGTTCTTC.

This sequence joins TRBV30 and TRBJ2-7; D is perhaps TRBD1 (5 bases). Germline V CDR1 and CDR2: GTSNPN, SVGIG (reference sequence). Trimming cost V 0 bases and J 6 bases, with 9 bases left between them. This CDR3 is 12 amino acids long. The CDR3 DNA reads as TGTGCCTGGAGTGTACAAGGGGTCGAGCAGTACTTC. It translates to CAWSVQGVEQYF.

The rearrangement links TRBV7-9 to TRBJ1-2; the D gene is possibly TRBD1 (6 bases). With 0 bases removed from V and 3 bases from J, the gap between germline ends came to 8 bases. The CDR3 is 14 amino acids. Germline CDR1 SEHNR, CDR2 FQNEAQ (reference sequence). This CDR3 reads CASSLAGGDYGYTF. DNA for the CDR3: TGTGCCAGCAGCTTAGCAGGGGGAGACTATGGCTACACCTTC.

This clone was counted once. The J gene is TRBJ2-7, the V gene TRBV9; 10 bases are shared with TRBD2. The CDR3 has 16 residues. V lost 0 bases and J lost 4; bases outside the gene matches: 7. Germline loops: CDR1 SGDLS, CDR2 YYNGEE. The CDR3 loop is CASSVGSLAGDYEQYF. As DNA, the CDR3 is TGTGCCAGCAGCGTAGGTTCGCTAGCGGGAGATTACGAGCAGTACTTC.

The chain recombines TRBV5-1 with TRBJ2-1, with no clear D. The CDR3 sequence is 15 residues long. With 4 bases removed from V and 6 bases from J, the gap between germline ends came to 17 bases. Germline CDR1 and CDR2: SGHRS and YFSETQ. CDR3 sequence (DNA): TGCGCCAGCAGCAGTGAACCCCTTAAAATCAATGAGCAGTTCTTC. Its protein is CASSSEPLKINEQFF.

The chain links TRBV10-3 to TRBJ2-2; D not resolved. The CDR3 contains 11 residues. The germline V and J ends were trimmed by 6 bases and 4 bases, with 3 bases remaining between them. The germline V gene has CDR1 ENHRY and CDR2 SYGVKD. CDR3 coding DNA: TGTGCCATCAGGGCCACCGGGGAGCTGTTTTTT. Translated: CAIRATGELFF.

The V call is TRBV6-6, the J call TRBJ2-7; 8 positions agree with TRBD2. This CDR3 comprises 15 residues. Germline V gene lookup returns CDR1 MNHNY and CDR2 SVGAGI (reference sequence). J was trimmed by 4 bases and V by 3 bases; bases with no gene match: 8. The CDR3 bases are TGTGCCAGCAGTTATTCCGCACTAGCGGCGTACGAGCAGTACTTC. Translation gives CASSYSALAAYEQYF.

The chain is built from TRBV4-3 and TRBJ1-2; 7 nucleotides align to TRBD1. CDR1 is LGHNA and CDR2 is YSLEER in the germline V gene. The CDR3 length is 13 residues. V shed 5 bases, J shed 7 bases, and the junction held 7 bases outside the gene matches. CDR3 DNA: TGCGCCAGCAGCTCCGGGGACAGTAGTGGCTACACCTTC. As protein: CASSSGDSSGYTF.

The gene calls are TRBV4-3 and TRBJ2-7; the D call may be TRBD1 or TRBD2 (6 bases each). Per germline, CDR1 LGHNA and CDR2 YSLEER. V was cut by 0 bases and J by 5 bases, with 11 bases left in between. The CDR3 runs to 14 residues. CDR3 sequence reads: CASSQENRGDEQYF. CDR3 DNA sequence: TGCGCCAGCAGCCAAGAGAATAGGGGGGACGAGCAGTACTTC.

This chain links TRBV2 with TRBJ2-7; D call uncertain. The CDR3 has 17 amino acids. The germline V gene encodes CDR1 SNHLY and CDR2 FYNNEI. The ends were cut back, 8 bases at V and 6 bases at J, with 29 bases in the middle. CDR3 nucleotides: TGTGCCAGCCTACCTTTAACCGTCGGACCATCCACTGCCGAGCAGTACTTC. Residues: CASLPLTVGPSTAEQYF.

The chain has TRBV10-3 and TRBJ1-2, with a weak D call TRBD1 (5 bases). The CDR3 loop spans 14 amino acids. Germline assignment: CDR1 ENHRY and CDR2 SYGVKD. Trimming cost V 0 bases and J 4 bases, with 9 bases left between them. This CDR3 is CAISESGGAYGYTF. As DNA, the CDR3 is TGTGCCATCAGTGAGTCGGGGGGTGCCTATGGCTACACCTTC.

This chain connects TRBV25-1 to TRBJ2-5; no reliable D call. Germline V CDR1 and CDR2: MGHDK, SYGVNS. This CDR3 comprises 15 residues. Trimming took 3 bases from V and 1 from J, leaving 12 bases between them. CDR3 nucleotide sequence: TGTGCCAGCAGTGACCTGCAGGATACCCAAGAGACCCAGTACTTC. This translates into CASSDLQDTQETQYF.

The chain recombines TRBV29-1 with TRBJ1-1, with D unclear. The CDR3 is 11 residues long. Germline values: CDR1 SQVTM, CDR2 ANQGSEA. The V end was cut by 3 bases, the J end by 4 bases, with 6 bases between. CDR3 sequence: CSVERSTEAFF. CDR3 coding DNA: TGCAGCGTTGAGAGGAGCACTGAAGCTTTCTTT.

This chain links TRBV5-4 with TRBJ1-2; TRBD1 might be the D (6 bases). Trimming cost V 4 bases and J 7 bases, with 14 bases left between them. This CDR3 has 13 amino acids. Germline CDR1 SGHNT, CDR2 YYREEE (reference sequence). The CDR3 DNA reads TGTGCCAGCAGCGCTGTCAGGGGACGTGGCTACACCTTC. This gives the protein CASSAVRGRGYTF.

V is TRBV4-1 and J is TRBJ1-6; TRBD1 is a possible D gene (5 bases). The CDR3 length is 17 residues. Trimming pared 1 base from V and 0 bases from J, leaving 10 bases between. Germline CDR1 and CDR2: MGHRA and YSYEKL. CDR3 protein: CASSQGTPSSYNSPLHF. The CDR3 region has the DNA TGCGCCAGCAGCCAAGGGACACCGAGCTCCTATAATTCACCCCTCCACTTT.

V is TRBV30 and J is TRBJ2-3; 7 bases map to TRBD1. Unmatched junction bases numbered 6, after V lost 3 bases and J lost 0 bases. Per germline, CDR1 GTSNPN and CDR2 SVGIG (reference sequence). The CDR3 covers 15 residues. This CDR3 reads CAWRNLDRSTDTQYF. CDR3 sequence (DNA): TGTGCCTGGAGGAACCTGGACAGGAGCACAGATACGCAGTATTTT.